Presented here are 18 T cell receptor beta chains from one specimen sequenced in a study of vaccination effects on CD4 cells after COVID-19. Generated by immunoSEQ multiplex PCR, the TCRdb table keeps only in-frame clones and is missing some. The sample shows some 8,000 clones, about four fifths of them seen only once. Their antigens remain unidentified. ViraFEST assay sequencing came after antigen-specific CD4+ T cells were expanded with viral peptide pools. It was after around 10 days of culture that CD4+ T cells were isolated. The sequenced sample was CD4+ T cells from PBMCs cultured with HCoV-229E spike peptides, obtained before COVID-19 vaccination. These receptors came from a human donor who received a COVID-19 vaccine.

The chain combines TRBV5-5 with TRBJ1-5, with D uncertain. The V and J ends lost 0 bases and 5 bases respectively, with 6 bases between them. Per the germline V gene, CDR1 is SGHKS and CDR2 is YYEKEE (reference sequence). The CDR3 has 13 residues. In DNA form, the CDR3 reads TGTGCCAGCAGCTTGGCCGAAGATCAGCCCCAGCATTTT. Residues: CASSLAEDQPQHF.

This clone has a single count. The rearrangement joins TRBV6-5 to TRBJ1-1; D remains unclear. CDR1 and CDR2 (germline): MNHEY, SVGAGI. V shed 6 bases and J shed 8 bases, with 10 bases lying between them. The CDR3 consists of 11 residues. CDR3 amino acids: CASSRREEAFF. The CDR3 DNA reads TGTGCCAGCAGCAGACGGGAAGAAGCTTTCTTT.

This clone was counted a single time. This chain links TRBV6-4 with TRBJ2-2; 8 nucleotides match TRBD1. J was trimmed by 3 bases and V by 0 bases; bases with no gene match: 0. Germline CDR1 and CDR2: MRHNA and SNTAGT. The CDR3 length is 15 residues. The CDR3 loop reads CASSDSQGDTGELFF. The CDR3 region has the DNA TGTGCCAGCAGTGACTCACAGGGGGACACCGGGGAGCTGTTTTTT.

The CDR3: CASSLAGVLADTQYF. CDR3 sequence (DNA): TGCGCCAGCAGTCTAGCGGGAGTCCTCGCAGATACGCAGTATTTT. The gene calls are TRBV10-2 and TRBJ2-3; TRBD2 matches 10 bases. CDR1 and CDR2 (germline): WSHSY, SAAADI. J was trimmed by 4 bases and V by 5 bases; bases with no gene match: 6. The CDR3 spans 15 residues.

The chain uses TRBV6-1 and TRBJ2-3; D possibly corresponds to TRBD1 (6 bases). This CDR3 is 15 amino acids long. Trimming took off 2 bases at V and 8 bases at J, with 17 bases between the two ends. Germline CDR1 reads MNHNS; CDR2 reads SASEGT. In DNA, the CDR3 is TGTGCCAGCAGTGAAACGGCAGGGGTACCATCTACGCAGTATTTT. Amino acids: CASSETAGVPSTQYF.

The rearrangement joins TRBV6-1 to TRBJ1-3, with TRBD1 identical over 9 bases. Trimming took 2 bases from V and 0 from J; bases not matched to a gene: 11. From germline, CDR1 is MNHNS and CDR2 SASEGT. The CDR3 spans 19 residues. CDR3 loop: CASSEFEGQGLLSGNTIYF. DNA for the CDR3: TGTGCCAGCAGTGAATTTGAAGGACAGGGGCTCCTCTCTGGAAACACCATATATTTT.

This chain uses TRBV6-4 with TRBJ2-3; 8 positions match TRBD2. Trimming at V came to 6 bases and at J to 6 bases, leaving 8 bases not matched to a gene. Germline values: CDR1 MRHNA, CDR2 SNTAGT. The CDR3 spans 14 residues. As DNA, the CDR3 is TGTGCCAGCAGCTTGGGGACTAGAAGTGATACGCAGTATTTT. It specifies CASSLGTRSDTQYF.

The rearrangement uses TRBV19 and TRBJ1-2, with D perhaps TRBD1 (5 bases). This CDR3 comprises 13 residues. V was cut by 8 bases and J by 1 base, with 11 bases left in between. The germline gives CDR1 LNHDA, CDR2 SQIVND (reference sequence). CDR3 DNA sequence: TGTGCCAGTGCCGTAGACAGTAACTATGGCTACACCTTC. It specifies CASAVDSNYGYTF.

This sequence joins TRBV28 and TRBJ1-2; no firm D call. The CDR3 has 14 residues. Trimming pared 6 bases from V and 8 bases from J, leaving 19 bases between. The germline gives CDR1 MDHEN, CDR2 SYDVKM. The CDR3 DNA reads as TGTGCCAGCAGATTTCCCCGGGAAATGGGGGGCTACACCTTC. It specifies CASRFPREMGGYTF.

The chain is built from TRBV5-1 and TRBJ2-3; D unresolved. The CDR3 covers 13 residues. Germline V gene data show CDR1 as SGHRS and CDR2 as YFSETQ. Trimming stripped 4 bases from V and 0 bases from J, with 6 bases between. The CDR3 spells CASSQDSTDTQYF. The CDR3 DNA follows: TGCGCCAGCAGCCAGGACAGCACAGATACGCAGTATTTT.

A few counts support this clone. The gene calls are TRBV6-5 and TRBJ1-2, with D unresolved. This CDR3 region has 13 residues. The germline V and J ends were trimmed by 7 bases and 6 bases, with 15 bases remaining between them. Germline-derived CDR1 and CDR2 are MNHEY and SVGAGI. This CDR3 reads CASTKGIFDGYTF. The CDR3 nucleotides are TGTGCCAGCACTAAGGGAATTTTCGATGGCTACACCTTC.

The J gene is TRBJ1-1, the V gene TRBV6-5; D unresolved. Germline values: CDR1 MNHEY, CDR2 SVGAGI. The CDR3 spans 15 residues. Deletions cut 0 bases from V and 1 base from J, with 9 bases between. The CDR3: CASSYSISGNTEAFF. As DNA, the CDR3 is TGTGCCAGCAGTTACTCGATAAGCGGGAACACTGAAGCTTTCTTT.

This clone appeared once. This chain links TRBV5-4 with TRBJ1-5, with TRBD1 matching over 8 bases. V lost 0 bases to trimming and J lost 4 bases; unmatched junction nucleotides: 0. Germline lookup yields CDR1 SGHNT and CDR2 YYREEE (reference sequence). This CDR3 is 14 amino acids long. CDR3 sequence (DNA): TGTGCCAGCAGCTTGGGGACAGGGAATCAGCCCCAGCATTTT. Protein: CASSLGTGNQPQHF.

There are a few counts of this clone. This rearrangement joins TRBV5-6 to TRBJ1-3; a possible D gene is TRBD1 (5 bases). CDR1 SGHDT and CDR2 YYEEEE come from the germline V gene. The CDR3 spans 16 residues. V was cut by 2 bases and J by 2 bases, with 14 bases left in between. The CDR3 DNA is TGTGCCAGCAGCTTCCAGGGTACGGTTCCTGGAAACACCATATATTTT. It is translated as CASSFQGTVPGNTIYF.

CDR3: CASSIWSEAYEQYF. The CDR3 DNA follows: TGTGCCAGTAGTATTTGGTCAGAAGCCTACGAGCAGTACTTC. The chain links TRBV19 to TRBJ2-7; D is ambiguous. Germline-derived CDR1 and CDR2 are LNHDA and SQIVND (reference sequence). This CDR3 has 14 amino acids. V lost 3 bases and J lost 2, with 11 bases in between.

The genes are TRBV27 and TRBJ1-2, with D hard to call. The CDR3 sequence is 15 residues long. Germline loops: CDR1 MNHEY, CDR2 SMNVEV (reference sequence). Trimming shortened V by 5 bases and J by 4 bases, and 17 bases separated the two germline ends. CDR3 DNA: TGTGCCAGCAGTCCCTTTCGGGGTTTGGGCTATGGCTACACCTTC. Protein product: CASSPFRGLGYGYTF.

The CDR3 region has the DNA TGCAGCGTTTTGGAAACCTACGAGCAGTACTTC. Translated: CSVLETYEQYF. V is TRBV29-1 and J is TRBJ2-7, with D unclear. CDR1 is SQVTM, CDR2 ANQGSEA, per germline. V was clipped by 5 bases and J by 2 bases, with 7 bases between them. This CDR3 region has 11 residues.

The gene calls are TRBV5-6 and TRBJ2-7, with 7 bases fitting TRBD1. The length of the CDR3 is 13 residues. The junction had 4 bases not matched to a gene; V was cut back by 2 bases and J by 5 bases. Germline loops: CDR1 SGHDT, CDR2 YYEEEE. The DNA of the CDR3 is TGTGCCAGCAGCTTACAGGGGCCCAACGAGCAGTACTTC. This codes for CASSLQGPNEQYF.